The clone carrying this T cell receptor beta chain was found many times. Its antigen is unidentified. Profiling that covered TCR beta VDJ and CDR3 relied on genomic DNA as its template. TCRdb itself ran the reads through MiXCR, one entry per CDR3 protein. The repertoire holds approximately 190,000 distinct CDR3 sequences, 50% to 75% seen once, with about 45% in the top ten. This specimen comes from a study of CD8+CD57+ T cells in acquired aplastic anemia. Study-level background: Mean yield of DNA from sorted CD4+ and CD8+ cells was around 3 ug. General study results and limits: Levels of CD8+ Simpson's diversity were not significantly distinct in patients versus controls. A set of around 30 CD8+ CDR3 sequences was shared between patients and controls, and these sequences appeared highly expressed in patients.

The CDR3 covers 14 residues. The germline V gene has CDR1 SGHDT and CDR2 YYEEEE. V shed 2 bases and J shed 8 bases, with 13 bases lying between them. The material sequenced was sorted CD4+, CD8+, or CD8+CD57+ T cells (not recorded which) from PBMCs. This receptor was taken from a human donor with severe aplastic anemia or a healthy control (not recorded which). V usage is TRBV5-6 and J usage is TRBJ2-2, with D uncertain. In DNA, the CDR3 is TGTGCCAGCAGCTTCTCTTTCTCCCCTGGGGAGCTGTTTTTT. Amino acid sequence: CASSFSFSPGELFF.